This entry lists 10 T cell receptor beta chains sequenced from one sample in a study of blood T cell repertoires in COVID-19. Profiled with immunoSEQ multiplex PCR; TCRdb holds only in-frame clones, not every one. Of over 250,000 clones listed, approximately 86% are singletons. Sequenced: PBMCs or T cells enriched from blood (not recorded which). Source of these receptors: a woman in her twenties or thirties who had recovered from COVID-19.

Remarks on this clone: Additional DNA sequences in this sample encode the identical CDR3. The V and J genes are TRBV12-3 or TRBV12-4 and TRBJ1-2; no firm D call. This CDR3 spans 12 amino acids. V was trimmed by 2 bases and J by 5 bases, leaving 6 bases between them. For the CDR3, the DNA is TGTGCCAGCAGTTTACGAGGGTATGGCTACACCTTC. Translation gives CASSLRGYGYTF.

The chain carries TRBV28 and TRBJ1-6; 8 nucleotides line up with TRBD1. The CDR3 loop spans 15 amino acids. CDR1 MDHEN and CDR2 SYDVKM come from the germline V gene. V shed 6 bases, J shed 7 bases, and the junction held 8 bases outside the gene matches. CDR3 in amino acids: CASRPDRGWNSPLHF. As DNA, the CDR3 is TGTGCCAGCAGACCAGACAGGGGTTGGAATTCACCCCTCCACTTT.

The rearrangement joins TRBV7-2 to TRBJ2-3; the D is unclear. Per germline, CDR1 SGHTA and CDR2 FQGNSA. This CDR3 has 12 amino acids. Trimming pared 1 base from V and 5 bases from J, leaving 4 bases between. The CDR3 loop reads CASSLDRDTQYF. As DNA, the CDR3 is TGTGCCAGCAGCTTAGACAGAGATACGCAGTATTTT.

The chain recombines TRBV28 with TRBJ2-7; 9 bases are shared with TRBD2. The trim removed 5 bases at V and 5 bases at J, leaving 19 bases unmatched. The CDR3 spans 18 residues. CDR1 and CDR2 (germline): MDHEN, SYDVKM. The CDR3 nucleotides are TGTGCCAGCAGTGCCGAAGGGGTAGCGGGAGAGATAAGGAACGAGCAGTACTTC. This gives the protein CASSAEGVAGEIRNEQYF.

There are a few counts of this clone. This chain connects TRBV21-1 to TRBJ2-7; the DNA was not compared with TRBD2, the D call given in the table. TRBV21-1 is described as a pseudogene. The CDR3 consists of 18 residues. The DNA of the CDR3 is TGTGCCAGCAGCAAAGAGCCTACCTTAGCGGGGGGGCCGGGCGAGCAGTACTTC. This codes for CASSKEPTLAGGPGEQYF.

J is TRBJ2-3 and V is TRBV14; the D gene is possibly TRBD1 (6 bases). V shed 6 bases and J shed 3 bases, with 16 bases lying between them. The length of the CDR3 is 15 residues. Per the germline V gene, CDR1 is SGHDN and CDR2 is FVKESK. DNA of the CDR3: TGTGCCAGCAGGCTAACAGGGATGGGAACAGATACGCAGTATTTT. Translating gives CASRLTGMGTDTQYF.

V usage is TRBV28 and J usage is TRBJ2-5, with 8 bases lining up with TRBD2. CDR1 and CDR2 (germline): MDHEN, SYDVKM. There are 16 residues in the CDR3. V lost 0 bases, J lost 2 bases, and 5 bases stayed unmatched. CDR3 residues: CASSLWRGAGQETQYF. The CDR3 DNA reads TGTGCCAGCAGTTTATGGCGGGGGGCCGGACAAGAGACCCAGTACTTC.

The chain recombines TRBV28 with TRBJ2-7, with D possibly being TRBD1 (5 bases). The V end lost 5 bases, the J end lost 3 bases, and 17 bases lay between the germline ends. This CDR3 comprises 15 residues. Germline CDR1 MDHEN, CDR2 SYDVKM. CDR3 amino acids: CASSPPGNPHYEQYF. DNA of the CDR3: TGTGCCAGCAGTCCTCCAGGGAACCCTCACTACGAGCAGTACTTC. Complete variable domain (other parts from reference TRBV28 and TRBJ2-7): DVKVTQSSRYLVKRTGEKVFLECVQDMDHENMFWYRQDPGLGLRLIYFSYDVKMKEKGDIPEGYSVSREKKERFSLILESASTNQTSMYLCASSPPGNPHYEQYFGPGTRLTVT.

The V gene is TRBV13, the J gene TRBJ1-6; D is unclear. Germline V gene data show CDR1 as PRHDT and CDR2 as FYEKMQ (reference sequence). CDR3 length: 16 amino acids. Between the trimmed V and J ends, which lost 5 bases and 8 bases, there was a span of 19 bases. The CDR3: CASSVIGRRAHSPLHF. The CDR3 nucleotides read TGTGCCAGCAGCGTTATCGGACGGAGGGCACATTCACCCCTCCACTTT.

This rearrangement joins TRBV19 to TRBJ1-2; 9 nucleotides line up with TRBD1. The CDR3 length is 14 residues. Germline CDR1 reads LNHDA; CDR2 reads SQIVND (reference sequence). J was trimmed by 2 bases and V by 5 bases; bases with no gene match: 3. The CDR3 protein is CASSEGTGNYGYTF. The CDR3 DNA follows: TGTGCCAGTAGTGAGGGGACAGGGAACTATGGCTACACCTTC. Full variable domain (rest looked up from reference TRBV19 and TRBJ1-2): DGGITQSPKYLFRKEGQNVTLSCEQNLNHDAMYWYRQDPGQGLRLIYYSQIVNDFQKGDIAEGYSVSREKKESFPLTVTSAQKNPTAFYLCASSEGTGNYGYTFGSGTRLTVV.